The 28 T cell receptor beta chains below come from one sample, sequenced in a study of T cell responses to AZD1222 COVID-19 vaccine. Sequencing was performed with immunoSEQ multiplex PCR; in TCRdb, only in-frame clones are kept and a portion is missing. The data contain roughly 84,000 clones, nearly 90% of them singletons. The sequenced sample was peripheral blood, obtained on day 0 of AZD1222 vaccination. Every receptor here comes from an adult in good health.

The rearrangement links TRBV6-6 to TRBJ2-7, with D uncertain. V was clipped by 4 bases and J by 3 bases, with 19 bases between them. The CDR3 consists of 16 residues. Germline V gene lookup returns CDR1 MNHNY and CDR2 SVGAGI (reference sequence). CDR3 sequence: CASSSLHLSGNYEQYF. The CDR3 DNA sequence: TGTGCCAGCAGTTCCTTACACTTATCAGGAAACTACGAGCAGTACTTC.

The genes are TRBV6-5 and TRBJ1-2, with TRBD1 as a possible D gene (5 bases). This CDR3 has 13 residues. V gave up 6 bases and J gave up 4 bases, with 12 bases separating them. The germline gives CDR1 MNHEY, CDR2 SVGAGI. CDR3: CASRPGRIYGYTF. DNA of the CDR3: TGTGCCAGCAGGCCGGGGCGGATCTATGGCTACACCTTC.

This chain links TRBV19 with TRBJ1-5, with D tentatively TRBD1 (5 bases). V was trimmed by 5 bases and J by 0 bases, leaving 14 bases between them. This CDR3 has 16 residues. The V gene's germline CDR1 is LNHDA and CDR2 SQIVND (reference sequence). CDR3 loop: CASSPLVGGSNQPQHF. As DNA, the CDR3 is TGTGCCAGTAGTCCCTTGGTGGGGGGTAGCAATCAGCCCCAGCATTTT.

In this sample, this clone turned up once. This rearrangement joins TRBV29-1 to TRBJ2-3; possible D gene TRBD2, 5 bases. V was shortened by 8 bases and J by 3 bases, with 12 bases between the two germline ends. CDR1 and CDR2 from the germline V gene are SQVTM and ANQGSEA. This CDR3 has 12 amino acids. CDR3 bases: TGCAGCCACCAGAGGGCGACAGATACGCAGTATTTT. Protein: CSHQRATDTQYF.

This rearrangement joins TRBV6-5 to TRBJ1-3; D is undetermined. This CDR3 region has 16 residues. Trimming shortened V by 0 bases and J by 2 bases, and 11 bases separated the two germline ends. The V gene's germline CDR1 is MNHEY and CDR2 SVGAGI. CDR3 sequence reads: CASSYSGGSPGNTIYF. In DNA form, the CDR3 reads TGTGCCAGCAGTTACTCGGGAGGGAGCCCTGGAAACACCATATATTTT.

J is TRBJ1-1 and V is TRBV20-1, with a weak D call TRBD1 (5 bases). CDR1 is DFQATT and CDR2 is SNEGSKA in the germline V gene (reference sequence). Trimming left V 3 bases short and J 8 bases short, with 13 bases between. CDR3 length: 12 residues. The CDR3 sequence is CSASVRGTEAFF. The CDR3 bases are TGCAGTGCTAGTGTTAGAGGGACCGAAGCTTTCTTT.

V and J are TRBV6-5 and TRBJ1-1; possibly TRBD1 for D (6 bases). Germline CDR1 MNHEY, CDR2 SVGAGI. This CDR3 is 16 amino acids long. The V gene lost 2 bases and the J gene lost 0 bases, with 13 bases spanning the gap. The CDR3 region has the DNA TGTGCCAGCAGTTACGGACTCCGGACAGTGAACACTGAAGCTTTCTTT. It specifies CASSYGLRTVNTEAFF.

The chain recombines TRBV24-1 with TRBJ1-5, with TRBD1 identical over 9 bases. This CDR3 spans 16 amino acids. The V and J ends lost 0 bases and 4 bases, in that order; junction bases with no gene match: 3. CDR1 is KGHDR and CDR2 is SFDVKD in the germline V gene. The CDR3 spells CATSDLRTGENQPQHF. The CDR3 nucleotides are TGTGCCACCAGTGATTTGAGGACAGGGGAAAATCAGCCCCAGCATTTT.

The chain combines TRBV10-3 with TRBJ1-1, with D perhaps matching TRBD1 (5 bases). CDR1 and CDR2 (germline): ENHRY, SYGVKD. The CDR3 spans 15 residues. Trimming left V 3 bases short and J 1 base short, with 12 bases between. The CDR3 bases are TGTGCCATCAGTGACACCGCAGGGACGAACACTGAAGCTTTCTTT. It encodes CAISDTAGTNTEAFF.

For this clone: The junction does not match germline at one end; this may be a read error. V is TRBV24-1 and J is TRBJ2-7; D uncertain. This CDR3 comprises 10 residues. The germline V gene has CDR1 KGHDR and CDR2 SFDVKD. In DNA form, the CDR3 reads TGTGCCACCAGTGATTTCGTTGACGCTTTC. This sequence encodes CATSDFVDAF.

This clone was picked up one time. The gene calls are TRBV11-2 and TRBJ2-7; 11 bases map to TRBD1. Germline values: CDR1 SGHAT, CDR2 FQNNGV. V dropped 9 bases and J dropped 6; count of bases not matched to a gene: 7. The CDR3 loop spans 13 amino acids. CDR3 residues: CASSPDRGREQYF. CDR3 in DNA: TGTGCCAGTTCTCCGGACAGGGGGCGCGAGCAGTACTTC.

This clone was counted between two and nine times. The chain recombines TRBV4-2 with TRBJ2-2; 10 nucleotides match TRBD2. The CDR3 contains 17 residues. Unmatched junction bases numbered 9, after V lost 0 bases and J lost 8 bases. Germline V gives CDR1 LGHNA, CDR2 YNFKEQ. In DNA, the CDR3 is TGTGCCAGCAGCCAAGATATGGCTAGCGGGAGATCTGGGGAGCTGTTTTTT. Protein product: CASSQDMASGRSGELFF.

CDR3 in DNA: TGTGCCAGCAGTTTGGGGACACTGCCATATGAGCAGTTCTTC. This translates into CASSLGTLPYEQFF. The rearrangement links TRBV27 to TRBJ2-1, with D perhaps TRBD1 (6 bases). V was trimmed by 3 bases and J by 8 bases, leaving 14 bases between them. The V gene's germline CDR1 is MNHEY and CDR2 SMNVEV (reference sequence). This CDR3 is 14 amino acids long.

This chain joins TRBV3-1 (or the pseudogene TRBV3-2) and TRBJ1-2; D remains unclear. Trimming took off 4 bases at V and 4 bases at J, with 16 bases between the two ends. CDR1 is LGHDT and CDR2 is YNNKEL in the germline V gene (reference sequence). This CDR3 is built from 15 residues. The CDR3 here is CASSPLESPGYGYTF. The CDR3 coding sequence is TGTGCCAGCAGCCCCCTCGAGTCCCCTGGCTATGGCTACACCTTC.

This clone was observed a handful of times. This CDR3 is CATSSGANVLTF. The CDR3 DNA reads TGTGCCACCAGTAGCGGGGCCAACGTCCTGACTTTC. This chain links TRBV24-1 with TRBJ2-6; D uncertain. The CDR3 is 12 amino acids. Germline V CDR1 and CDR2: KGHDR, SFDVKD. V gave up 6 bases and J gave up 4 bases, with 3 bases separating them.

The V call is TRBV4-1, the J call TRBJ2-1; possible D gene TRBD2, 6 bases. Germline loops: CDR1 MGHRA, CDR2 YSYEKL. V was shortened by 3 bases and J by 10 bases, with 19 bases between the two germline ends. CDR3 length equals 15 residues. The CDR3 reads CASSHLNLGTREQFF. DNA of the CDR3: TGCGCCAGCAGCCACCTGAATCTCGGGACTCGAGAGCAGTTCTTC.

V is TRBV7-9 and J is TRBJ1-1, with D possibly being TRBD1 (6 bases). The germline CDR1 and CDR2 sequences are SEHNR and FQNEAQ (reference sequence). This CDR3 region has 18 residues. Between the trimmed V and J ends, which lost 3 bases and 5 bases, there was a span of 25 bases. Written as DNA, the CDR3 is TGTGCCAGCAGCTTTCCGGCCGGGAGAGCAGGGGTTTATACTGAAGCTTTCTTT. Protein: CASSFPAGRAGVYTEAFF. The complete variable domain, with remaining parts taken from reference TRBV7-9 and TRBJ1-1, reads DTGVSQNPRHKITKRGQNVTFRCDPISEHNRLYWYRQTLGQGPEFLTYFQNEAQLEKSRLLSDRFSAERPKGSFSTLEIQRTEQGDSAMYLCASSFPAGRAGVYTEAFFGQGTRLTVV.

The genes are TRBV4-3 and TRBJ1-6; 7 nucleotides agree with TRBD1. The CDR3 length is 14 residues. Losses at the gene ends were 4 bases for V and 6 bases for J; bases not matched to a gene: 3. Germline CDR1 is LGHNA and CDR2 is YSLEER. CDR3: CASSLGQVNSPLHF. CDR3 nucleotide sequence: TGCGCCAGCAGCCTCGGACAGGTTAATTCACCCCTCCACTTT.

The chain has TRBV19 and TRBJ1-1; the match to TRBD1 covers 8 bases. The CDR3 sequence is 18 residues long. V was pared by 6 bases and J by 0 bases, with 15 bases of the junction left unmatched. Germline CDR1 reads LNHDA; CDR2 reads SQIVND (reference sequence). CDR3 amino acids: CASSRGQRGVFMNTEAFF. The CDR3 DNA reads TGTGCCAGTAGCAGGGGGCAGAGGGGGGTCTTCATGAACACTGAAGCTTTCTTT. The full variable domain, rest sourced from reference TRBV19 and TRBJ1-1, is DGGITQSPKYLFRKEGQNVTLSCEQNLNHDAMYWYRQDPGQGLRLIYYSQIVNDFQKGDIAEGYSVSREKKESFPLTVTSAQKNPTAFYLCASSRGQRGVFMNTEAFFGQGTRLTVV.

This clone occurred a few times. The V call is TRBV7-9, the J call TRBJ1-6; D might be TRBD1 (5 bases). Trimming stripped 3 bases from V and 5 bases from J, with 11 bases between. Germline loops: CDR1 SEHNR, CDR2 FQNEAQ (reference sequence). The CDR3 has 15 amino acids. Here the CDR3 reads CASSFRDGNNSPLHF. CDR3 nucleotides: TGTGCCAGCAGCTTCCGGGACGGGAATAATTCACCCCTCCACTTT.

The rearrangement joins TRBV7-2 to TRBJ1-5; D gene uncertain. Per the germline V gene, CDR1 is SGHTA and CDR2 is FQGNSA. The V end lost 0 bases, the J end lost 8 bases, and 14 bases lay between the germline ends. CDR3 length: 15 amino acids. The CDR3: CASSLAGLPRKPQHF. The CDR3 DNA follows: TGTGCCAGCAGCTTAGCGGGCCTCCCGCGAAAGCCCCAGCATTTT.

The chain links TRBV6-5 to TRBJ1-2, with TRBD1 matching 7 bases. CDR1 is MNHEY and CDR2 is SVGAGI in the germline V gene. The trim removed 6 bases at V and 8 bases at J, leaving 3 bases unmatched. This CDR3 has 11 residues. The CDR3 DNA reads as TGTGCCAGCAGCCAGGGGGGAGGCTACACCTTC. This encodes CASSQGGGYTF.

This clone was detected only once. The chain carries TRBV30 and TRBJ1-5, with D possibly matching TRBD1 (5 bases). This CDR3 spans 15 amino acids. V was clipped by 3 bases and J by 4 bases, with 16 bases between them. Per the germline V gene, CDR1 is GTSNPN and CDR2 is SVGIG (reference sequence). The CDR3, as DNA: TGTGCCTGGAGAACCCAGGGTAATGGAAATCAGCCCCAGCATTTT. Its protein is CAWRTQGNGNQPQHF.

The genes are TRBV30 and TRBJ2-1, with 7 bases identical to TRBD1. Germline V CDR1 and CDR2: GTSNPN, SVGIG (reference sequence). J lost 0 bases, V lost 8 bases, and 4 bases had no gene match. The CDR3 is 13 amino acids. CDR3 coding DNA: TGTGCCGGGACAGTCCTCTCCTACAATGAGCAGTTCTTC. Amino acid sequence: CAGTVLSYNEQFF. The entire variable domain, with the rest obtained from reference TRBV30 and TRBJ2-1, is as follows: SQTIHQWPATLVQPVGSPLSLECTVEGTSNPNLYWYRQAAGRGLQLLFYSVGIGQISSEVPQNLSASRPQDRQFILSSKKLLLSDSGFYLCAGTVLSYNEQFFGPGTRLTVL.

The V call is TRBV27, the J call TRBJ1-2, with a possible D match to TRBD1 (6 bases). Germline V lookup: CDR1 MNHEY, CDR2 SMNVEV (reference sequence). The CDR3 consists of 15 residues. Trimming shortened V by 2 bases and J by 5 bases, and 15 bases separated the two germline ends. DNA for the CDR3: TGTGCCAGCAGTTTAGGCAGGGGAAAAGAATATGGCTACACCTTC. Translating gives CASSLGRGKEYGYTF.

V is TRBV6-6 and J is TRBJ2-3, with 10 bases lining up with TRBD1. Trimming removed 5 bases from V and 6 bases from J; junction bases left unmatched: 14. In germline, CDR1 is MNHNY, CDR2 SVGAGI (reference sequence). The CDR3 spans 17 residues. CDR3 residues: CASSRVTGQGKADTQYF. The DNA for the CDR3 is TGTGCCAGCAGTCGGGTAACGGGACAGGGGAAGGCTGATACGCAGTATTTT.

The genes are TRBV16 and TRBJ1-5; 8 nucleotides match TRBD1. The CDR3 consists of 17 residues. CDR1 is KGHSY, CDR2 FQNENV, per germline. The trim removed 4 bases at V and 8 bases at J, leaving 16 bases unmatched. The CDR3 protein is CASSRDPPGQVGKPQHF. CDR3 DNA sequence: TGTGCCAGCAGCCGGGACCCCCCGGGACAGGTCGGTAAGCCCCAGCATTTT.

The rearrangement uses TRBV12-3 or TRBV12-4 and TRBJ1-1, with TRBD1 matching 7 bases. The CDR3 runs 13 residues. V was pared by 2 bases and J by 7 bases, with 4 bases of the junction left unmatched. CDR3 sequence (DNA): TGTGCCAGCAGTTTAAGACAGGGTATTGAAGCTTTCTTT. Protein sequence: CASSLRQGIEAFF.